This T cell receptor beta chain was observed in a study of cytomegalovirus exposure and HLA in healthy donors. Healthy bone marrow donors formed the donor group. PCR used 60 Vbeta primers and 13 Jbeta primers. How the authors handled the data: Approximately 78 million unique TCR beta chains, about 11 million of them shared, were counted by a later analysis. Data came from immunoSEQ multiplex PCR; TCRdb stores just in-frame clones and leaves some out. V and J calls and clone size are copied from that table; D and trimming were computed from the DNA. The table records more than 90,000 clones, roughly three quarters of them present only once. Germline values: CDR1 SEHNR, CDR2 FQNEAQ (reference sequence). V was trimmed by 4 bases and J by 1 base, leaving 16 bases between them. There are 16 residues in the CDR3.

The sequenced sample consisted of PBMCs. The receptor's source is a female donor in good health and CMV-seronegative. The chain has TRBV7-9 and TRBJ1-1, with D possibly being TRBD1 (6 bases). CDR3 coding DNA: TGTGCCAGCAGCTCGATTCGGGACACCTCGAACACTGAAGCTTTCTTT. As protein: CASSSIRDTSNTEAFF.